The 14 T cell receptor beta chains given below trace back to one sample, sequenced in a study of shared clonotypes between healthy human individuals. Here immunoSEQ multiplex PCR was the method, and the copy in TCRdb shows in-frame clones only, minus some. This sample has roughly 300,000 clones, with about 70% found just once. The material sequenced was memory CD4+ T cells sorted from blood. Subset noted: CD45RA-negative fraction. The receptors stem from a man younger than 45 in good health.

V and J are TRBV5-5 and TRBJ2-5; the match to TRBD2 covers 7 bases. After removal of 3 bases from V and 1 base from J, the junction contained 15 bases not matched to a gene. This CDR3 region has 18 residues. CDR1 is SGHKS and CDR2 is YYEKEE in the germline V gene (reference sequence). This chain's CDR3 is CASSYPASGGPTQETQYF. The DNA for the CDR3 is TGTGCCAGCAGCTATCCGGCTAGCGGCGGTCCCACCCAAGAGACCCAGTACTTC.

The rearrangement joins TRBV18 to TRBJ2-5, with a possible D match to TRBD2 (6 bases). Between the trimmed V and J ends, which lost 2 bases and 4 bases, there was a span of 14 bases. Per germline, CDR1 KGHSH and CDR2 LQKENI. The CDR3 contains 15 residues. CDR3 loop: CASSPGGRFGETQYF. The DNA of the CDR3 is TGTGCCAGCTCACCAGGAGGGCGGTTTGGAGAGACCCAGTACTTC.

This clone showed up just once. CDR3 protein: CASTLNTAGGLYEQYF. The CDR3 DNA sequence: TGTGCCAGCACCCTGAATACCGCGGGAGGATTATACGAGCAGTACTTC. The rearrangement links TRBV25-1 to TRBJ2-7, with 8 positions matching TRBD2. J lost 4 bases, V lost 7 bases, and 15 bases had no gene match. Germline V gene lookup returns CDR1 MGHDK and CDR2 SYGVNS. The CDR3 consists of 16 residues.

The gene calls are TRBV14 and TRBJ2-3; 9 nucleotides agree with TRBD2. The CDR3 has 15 residues. J lost 1 base, V lost 4 bases, and 3 bases had no gene match. From germline, CDR1 is SGHDN and CDR2 FVKESK. CDR3 amino acids: CASSLGLARTDTQYF. DNA for the CDR3: TGTGCCAGCAGCCTGGGACTAGCCCGCACAGATACGCAGTATTTT.

V and J are TRBV7-9 and TRBJ2-5, with TRBD1 matching 9 bases. The CDR3 spans 15 residues. Germline CDR1 SEHNR, CDR2 FQNEAQ (reference sequence). With 1 base clipped from V and 7 bases from J, the junction kept 7 bases outside the gene matches. The CDR3 sequence is CASSLVWTGEGTQYF. The CDR3 DNA is TGTGCCAGCAGCTTAGTCTGGACAGGGGAGGGGACCCAGTACTTC.

The genes are TRBV11-2 and TRBJ2-4; 15 nucleotides match TRBD2. The length of the CDR3 is 17 residues. Germline CDR1 SGHAT, CDR2 FQNNGV. V shed 5 bases and J 1 base; nucleotides not matched to a gene: 3. CDR3 nucleotide sequence: TGTGCCAGCAGCCTTGGGACTAGCGGGAGGGCCAAAAACATTCAGTACTTC. Amino acid sequence: CASSLGTSGRAKNIQYF.

This clone was seen a handful of times. The chain has TRBV9 and TRBJ1-1, with D unclear. This CDR3 has 13 amino acids. Germline V gene sequence: CDR1 SGDLS, CDR2 YYNGEE. V gave up 4 bases and J gave up 8 bases, with 15 bases separating them. CDR3 sequence reads: CASSSEPAREAFF. In DNA form, the CDR3 reads TGTGCCAGCAGCTCAGAGCCGGCACGGGAAGCTTTCTTT.

V gene TRBV7-8 combines with J gene TRBJ2-5; the D is unclear. The CDR3 loop spans 15 amino acids. The germline V and J ends were trimmed by 0 bases and 1 base, with 9 bases remaining between them. Per the germline V gene, CDR1 is SGHVS and CDR2 is FQNEAQ. This CDR3 is CASSLAFGIQETQYF. The CDR3 coding sequence is TGTGCCAGCAGCTTAGCGTTTGGGATCCAAGAGACCCAGTACTTC.

The V and J genes are TRBV7-9 and TRBJ2-5; the D is unclear. The CDR3 runs to 11 residues. The V end lost 6 bases, the J end lost 13 bases, and 15 bases lay between the germline ends. Per germline, CDR1 SEHNR and CDR2 FQNEAQ (reference sequence). In DNA form, the CDR3 reads TGTGCCAGCAGGGCTGACACCGTATCGTACTTC. This translates into CASRADTVSYF. The whole variable domain, remainder taken from reference TRBV7-9 and TRBJ2-5, is DTGVSQNPRHKITKRGQNVTFRCDPISEHNRLYWYRQTLGQGPEFLTYFQNEAQLEKSRLLSDRFSAERPKGSFSTLEIQRTEQGDSAMYLCASRADTVSYFGPGTRLLVL.

The gene calls are TRBV28 and TRBJ1-2; possible D gene TRBD1, 5 bases. Trimming cost V 4 bases and J 4 bases, with 13 bases left between them. Germline V CDR1 and CDR2: MDHEN, SYDVKM. The CDR3 covers 14 residues. The CDR3 nucleotides read TGTGCCAGCAGTTCCCCACAGGAAATCTATGGCTACACCTTC. Translated, it gives CASSSPQEIYGYTF.

The V gene is TRBV18, the J gene TRBJ2-7; TRBD2 matches 12 bases. The V gene end was trimmed by 6 bases and the J gene end by 7 bases; junction bases not matched to a gene: 16. Germline values: CDR1 KGHSH, CDR2 LQKENI. The CDR3 spans 17 residues. The CDR3 reads CASSPTGSTSGSGEQYF. In nucleotides, the CDR3 is TGTGCCAGCTCCCCCACAGGATCGACTAGCGGGAGCGGGGAGCAGTACTTC.

The rearrangement joins TRBV6-5 to TRBJ2-2; D unresolved. Germline CDR1 MNHEY, CDR2 SVGAGI. Trimming left V 0 bases short and J 15 bases short, with 20 bases between. CDR3 length: 15 amino acids. The CDR3 region is CASSYSRSTGRVVFF. The CDR3 bases are TGTGCCAGCAGTTACTCGAGGAGTACCGGACGTGTCGTGTTTTTT.

This rearrangement joins TRBV6-5 to TRBJ2-5; TRBD1 or TRBD2 may be the D gene (5 bases each). The V and J ends lost 2 bases and 4 bases respectively, with 11 bases between them. The germline V gene has CDR1 MNHEY and CDR2 SVGAGI. This CDR3 is 14 amino acids long. The CDR3 sequence is CASSYRGVPETQYF. The CDR3 coding sequence is TGTGCCAGCAGTTACCGGGGCGTCCCAGAGACCCAGTACTTC.

The rearrangement links TRBV6-6 to TRBJ1-1; tentative D call: TRBD1 (6 bases). Trimming took off 5 bases at V and 1 base at J, with 11 bases between the two ends. Germline loops: CDR1 MNHNY, CDR2 SVGAGI (reference sequence). The length of the CDR3 is 14 residues. CDR3 in DNA: TGTGCCAGCAGTACAGGGTGGAGGAACACTGAAGCTTTCTTT. Encoded protein: CASSTGWRNTEAFF.